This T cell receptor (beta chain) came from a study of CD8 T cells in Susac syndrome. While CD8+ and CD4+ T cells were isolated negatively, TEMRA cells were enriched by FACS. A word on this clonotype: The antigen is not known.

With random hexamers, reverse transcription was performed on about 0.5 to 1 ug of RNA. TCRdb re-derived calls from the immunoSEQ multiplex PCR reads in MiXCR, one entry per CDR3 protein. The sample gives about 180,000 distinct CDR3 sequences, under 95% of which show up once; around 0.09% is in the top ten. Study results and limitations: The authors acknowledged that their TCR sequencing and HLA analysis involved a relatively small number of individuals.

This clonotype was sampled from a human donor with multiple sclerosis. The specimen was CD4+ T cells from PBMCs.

The CDR3 is CASSLQGPTNIQYF. The CDR3 DNA follows: TGTGCCAGCAGTTTACAGGGACCCACGAACATTCAGTACTTC. The rearrangement joins TRBV12-3 or TRBV12-4 to TRBJ2-4; D could derive from TRBD1 or TRBD2 (5 bases each). The CDR3 has 14 residues. The V end was cut by 2 bases, the J end by 7 bases, with 12 bases between.